This T cell receptor beta chain comes out of a study of T cell changes during pregnancy in multiple sclerosis. Measured with immunoSEQ multiplex PCR; TCRdb has only the in-frame clones, and not every one. The table shows some 70,000 clones, with approximately 91% occurring only once. A few counts support this clone. The CDR3 runs to 13 residues. Germline CDR1 SGDLS, CDR2 YYNGEE. Trimming cost V 2 bases and J 7 bases, with 13 bases left between them. Material: peripheral blood, obtained before pregnancy. The chain couples TRBV9 to TRBJ2-7, with D perhaps TRBD2 (5 bases). This receptor was taken from a female donor with multiple sclerosis, enrolled in a pregnancy study. The CDR3, as DNA: TGTGCCAGCAGCGTCAGACCGACGGGGGAGCAGTACTTC. It is translated as CASSVRPTGEQYF.